This T cell receptor (beta chain) was sequenced for a study of CD8 T cells in ankylosing spondylitis. Study results and limitations: Peripheral blood held disease-linked clones only at relatively low frequency, and these were CD8+. There was reportedly significant enrichment of clones that were disease-linked in matched ankylosing spondylitis synovial fluid. Past studies reported some motif variants in reactive arthritis synovial fluid and blood. Ankylosing spondylitis blood appeared to carry a characteristic TCR beta motif of roughly eight highly homologous variants.

The CDR3 totals 15 residues. Trimming cost V 4 bases and J 6 bases, with 16 bases left between them. Germline V gives CDR1 SGHDT, CDR2 YYEEEE. This clonotype was counted between two and nine times. What it recognizes is unknown. Construction of TCR beta libraries was performed using quantitative 5'-RACE with molecular barcodes. One entry per CDR3 protein results from TCRdb running MiXCR on the 5' RACE reads. The table includes about 800,000 distinct CDR3 sequences, approximately 12% detected once. The J gene is TRBJ2-2, the V gene TRBV5-6; unclear D gene. The sample consisted of blood, either unsorted or a sorted T cell fraction (not recorded which). The receptor's source is a male donor with ankylosing spondylitis. In DNA form, the CDR3 reads TGTGCCAGCAGCCCCGGGCCCCCCGGCGCCGGGGAGCTGTTTTTT. This gives the protein CASSPGPPGAGELFF.